Reported below is one T cell receptor (beta chain). The antigen is unknown. These data belong to a study of cytomegalovirus exposure and HLA in healthy donors. Across the whole study: The same platform used for the 666 first-cohort repertoires was also used for the 120 or so validation repertoires, as a later analysis reported. General study findings and limits: Subsequent analysis revealed that first-cohort TCR clusters tended to co-occur in the 120 validation repertoires. Investigators reported approximately 170 TCR beta chains as tied to cytomegalovirus.

The CDR3 contains 14 residues. V lost 6 bases and J 5 bases, leaving 17 bases between the germline ends. In germline, CDR1 is MDHEN, CDR2 SYDVKM. Produced via immunoSEQ multiplex PCR; TCRdb's table is partial and in-frame only. This table has fewer than 120,000 clones, approximately 89% appearing once. The donors were part of the roughly 120-subject validation cohort, which stood apart from the approximately 670-subject first cohort. The chain links TRBV28 to TRBJ2-7; D might be TRBD2 (7 bases). The clonotype originates from a young woman in good health and CMV-seronegative. Sequencing was carried out using PBMCs. CDR3 residues: CASSWVWGGHEQYF. The CDR3 DNA follows: TGTGCCAGCAGCTGGGTGTGGGGGGGCCACGAGCAGTACTTC.